What follows are 14 T cell receptor beta chains derived from one specimen sequenced in a study of glioma-infiltrating T cells. Using RNA template, CDR3s of TCR alpha and beta were amplified with iRepertoire arm-PCR. TCRdb recomputed calls from the multiplex PCR reads with MiXCR, one row per CDR3 protein. The data show 300,000 to 450,000 distinct CDR3 sequences, 41% seen once. The material sequenced was glioma tissue, nonneoplastic brain tissue, or PBMCs (not recorded which). The source of these receptors is a human donor with low-grade glioma or glioblastoma, undergoing nonglioma brain surgery, or in good health (not recorded which).

As regards this clonotype: A read error is likely, as this CDR3 ends without the conserved phenylalanine or tryptophan. V gene TRBV20-1 combines with J gene TRBJ2-1, with D perhaps being TRBD1 or TRBD2 (5 bases each). The CDR3 is 10 amino acids. Germline CDR1 reads DFQATT; CDR2 reads SNEGSKA (reference sequence). The CDR3: CSAWGNEQFL. CDR3 DNA: TGCAGCGCCTGGGGGAATGAGCAGTTCCTC.

This chain links TRBV11-1 with TRBJ2-6; TRBD2 is a possible D gene (5 bases). The CDR3 covers 16 residues. Germline loops: CDR1 SGHAT, CDR2 FQDESV (reference sequence). V was cut by 5 bases and J by 1 base, with 12 bases left in between. Here the CDR3 DNA reads TGTGCCAGCAGCCCGACGGAGGTGTCTGGGGCCAACGTCCTGACTTTC. This gives the protein CASSPTEVSGANVLTF.

To note about this clonotype: A single base separates this from a much larger clone, so it may be a read error. The genes are TRBV6-2 or TRBV6-3 and TRBJ2-7; 7 nucleotides align to TRBD2. The CDR3 is 17 amino acids. The V gene's germline CDR1 is MNHEY and CDR2 SVGEGT. In nucleotides, the CDR3 is TGTGCCAGCAGTTACGGGGGATTTACGGCGGGAGATTACGGGCAGTACTTC. Residues: CASSYGGFTAGDYGQYF.

This chain connects TRBV28 to TRBJ2-7; 11 positions match TRBD2. Germline V lookup: CDR1 MDHEN, CDR2 SYDVKM. The CDR3 is 15 residues long. V lost 6 bases to trimming and J lost 5 bases; unmatched junction nucleotides: 9. This chain's CDR3 is CASRFTSGSLNEQYF. As DNA, the CDR3 is TGTGCCAGCAGATTCACTAGCGGGAGTCTCAACGAGCAGTACTTC.

This clonotype was seen only a few times. The V gene is TRBV4-1, the J gene TRBJ2-5, with a possible D match to TRBD2 (6 bases). V gave up 3 bases and J gave up 4 bases, with 15 bases separating them. Germline V gives CDR1 MGHRA, CDR2 YSYEKL. The CDR3 totals 15 residues. The CDR3 reads CASSQRLEGLETQYF. The CDR3 bases are TGCGCCAGCAGCCAGAGACTAGAGGGGCTAGAGACCCAGTACTTC.

The V call is TRBV28, the J call TRBJ1-4; D is uncertain. The CDR3 consists of 14 residues. Germline assignment: CDR1 MDHEN and CDR2 SYDVKM. Deletions cut 2 bases from V and 8 bases from J, with 12 bases between. CDR3 amino acids: CASSLMKGGEKLFF. The DNA of the CDR3 is TGTGCCAGCAGTTTAATGAAGGGAGGCGAAAAACTGTTTTTT.

Notes on this clonotype: A read error may explain this, as a much larger clone is one base away. The chain joins TRBV20-1 to TRBJ1-5; D not certain. Per germline, CDR1 DFQATT and CDR2 SNEGSKA (reference sequence). The length of the CDR3 is 14 residues. The ends were cut back, 2 bases at V and 7 bases at J, with 15 bases in the middle. The DNA of the CDR3 is TGCAGTGCTAGACAGGCTGGGAGTCGGCAGCCCCAGCATTTT. Protein sequence: CSARQAGSRQPQHF.

This chain connects TRBV27 to TRBJ1-4; the match to TRBD1 covers 8 bases. The junction had 4 bases not matched to a gene; V was cut back by 3 bases and J by 7 bases. Germline CDR1 MNHEY, CDR2 SMNVEV (reference sequence). The CDR3 runs to 14 residues. Written as DNA, the CDR3 is TGTGCCAGCAGTTTGTTAGACAGGGGTGAAAAACTGTTTTTT. Translating gives CASSLLDRGEKLFF.

The chain links TRBV20-1 to TRBJ2-7; the match to TRBD2 covers 8 bases. The CDR3 runs to 19 residues. Germline V gene sequence: CDR1 DFQATT, CDR2 SNEGSKA (reference sequence). The J segment lost 2 bases and the V segment lost 0 bases, leaving 18 bases of the junction unmatched. CDR3: CSARETTSGLIKSPYEQYF. Written as DNA, the CDR3 is TGCAGTGCTAGAGAGACCACTAGCGGTTTAATTAAAAGCCCCTACGAGCAGTACTTC.

CDR3 in amino acids: CSVDRGPNTEAFF. The DNA for the CDR3 is TGCAGCGTGGACAGGGGGCCGAACACTGAAGCTTTCTTT. The chain recombines TRBV29-1 with TRBJ1-1; 11 nucleotides agree with TRBD1. The V gene end was trimmed by 6 bases and the J gene end by 1 base; junction bases not matched to a gene: 1. In germline, CDR1 is SQVTM, CDR2 ANQGSEA. The CDR3 has 13 amino acids.

This clonotype has at least ten counts. This chain joins TRBV15 and TRBJ1-5; D is unclear. Germline CDR1 is LNHNV and CDR2 is YYDKDF (reference sequence). With 5 bases removed from V and 4 bases from J, the gap between germline ends came to 9 bases. The CDR3 runs to 13 residues. The CDR3 sequence is CATSWAANQPQHF. For the CDR3, the DNA is TGTGCCACCAGCTGGGCAGCAAATCAGCCCCAGCATTTT.

Details on this clonotype: At one end, the junction sequence differs from germline, possibly due to a read error. The chain uses TRBV20-1 and TRBJ2-2; TRBD1 aligns across 7 bases. Germline V gene data show CDR1 as DFQATT and CDR2 as SNEGSKA (reference sequence). This CDR3 is 14 amino acids long. The CDR3 here is CSASGTGDAGERFF. The DNA of the CDR3 is TGCAGTGCTAGCGGAACAGGGGACGCCGGGGAGCGGTTTTTT.

The chain has TRBV4-3 and TRBJ2-3; 9 bases map to TRBD1. The CDR3 has 17 amino acids. Trimming took 0 bases from V and 0 from J; bases not matched to a gene: 4. In germline, CDR1 is LGHNA, CDR2 YSLEER. In nucleotides, the CDR3 is TGCGCCAGCAGCCAAGATGGGGGGACAGGGAGCACAGATACGCAGTATTTT. It translates to CASSQDGGTGSTDTQYF.

This clonotype was recorded many times. The J gene is TRBJ1-5, the V gene TRBV28, with D maybe TRBD1 (6 bases). The ends were cut back, 2 bases at V and 0 bases at J, with 17 bases in the middle. There are 18 residues in the CDR3. The germline gives CDR1 MDHEN, CDR2 SYDVKM. CDR3 protein: CASSLGQGYPYSNQPQHF. For the CDR3, the DNA is TGTGCCAGCAGTTTAGGGCAGGGGTACCCTTATAGCAATCAGCCCCAGCATTTT.